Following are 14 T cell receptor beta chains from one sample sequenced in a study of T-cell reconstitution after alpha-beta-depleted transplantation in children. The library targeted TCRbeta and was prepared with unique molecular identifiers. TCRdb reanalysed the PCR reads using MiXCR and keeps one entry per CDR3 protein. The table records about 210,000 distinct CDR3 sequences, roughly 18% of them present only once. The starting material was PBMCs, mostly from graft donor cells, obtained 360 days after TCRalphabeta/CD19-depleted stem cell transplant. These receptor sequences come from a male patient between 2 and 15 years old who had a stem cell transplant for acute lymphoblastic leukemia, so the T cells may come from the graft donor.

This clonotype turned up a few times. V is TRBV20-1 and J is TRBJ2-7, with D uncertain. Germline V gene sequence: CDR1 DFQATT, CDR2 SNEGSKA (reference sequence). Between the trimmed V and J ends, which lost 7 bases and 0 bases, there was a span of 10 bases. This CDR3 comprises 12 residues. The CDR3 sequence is CSVPPRSYEQYF. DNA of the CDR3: TGCAGTGTGCCCCCTCGCTCCTACGAGCAGTACTTC.

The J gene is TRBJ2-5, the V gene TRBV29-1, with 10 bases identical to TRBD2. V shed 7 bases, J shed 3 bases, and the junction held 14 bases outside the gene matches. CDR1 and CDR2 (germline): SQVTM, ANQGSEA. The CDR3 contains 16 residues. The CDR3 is CSGGAQRGGREETQYF. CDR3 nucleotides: TGCAGCGGGGGGGCCCAGCGGGGGGGCCGGGAAGAGACCCAGTACTTC.

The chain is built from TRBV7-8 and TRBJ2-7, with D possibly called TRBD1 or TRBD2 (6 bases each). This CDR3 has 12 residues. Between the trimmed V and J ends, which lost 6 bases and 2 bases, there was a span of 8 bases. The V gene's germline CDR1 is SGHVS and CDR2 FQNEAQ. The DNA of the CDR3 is TGTGCCAGCAGGGGGGGCCCCTACGAGCAGTACTTC. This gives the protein CASRGGPYEQYF.

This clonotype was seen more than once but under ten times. The CDR3 region is CASSLPPGLAVQEQYF. CDR3 in DNA: TGTGCCAGCAGTTTACCCCCGGGACTAGCGGTTCAGGAGCAGTACTTC. The genes are TRBV12-3 or TRBV12-4 and TRBJ2-7, with TRBD2 identical over 11 bases. V lost 2 bases and J lost 7; bases outside the gene matches: 10. The CDR3 is made up of 16 amino acids.

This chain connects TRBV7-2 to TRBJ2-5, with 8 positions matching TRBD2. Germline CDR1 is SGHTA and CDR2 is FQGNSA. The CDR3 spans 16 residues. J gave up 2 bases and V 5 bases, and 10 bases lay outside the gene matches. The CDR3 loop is CASSITSGYKQETQYF. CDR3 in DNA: TGTGCCAGCAGCATTACTAGCGGCTATAAACAAGAGACCCAGTACTTC.

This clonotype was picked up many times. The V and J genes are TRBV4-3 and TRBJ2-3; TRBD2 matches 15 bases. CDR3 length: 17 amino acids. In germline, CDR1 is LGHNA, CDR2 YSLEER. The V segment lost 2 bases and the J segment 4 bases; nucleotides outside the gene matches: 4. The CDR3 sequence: CASSQLGLAGGPDTQYF. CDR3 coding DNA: TGCGCCAGCAGCCAATTGGGACTAGCGGGGGGCCCAGATACGCAGTATTTT.

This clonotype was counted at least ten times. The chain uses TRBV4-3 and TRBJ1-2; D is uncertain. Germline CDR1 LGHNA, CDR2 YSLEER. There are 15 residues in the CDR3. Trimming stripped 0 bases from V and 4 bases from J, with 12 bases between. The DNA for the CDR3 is TGCGCCAGCAGCCAAGAGGGAGGCGCCGCCTATGGCTACACCTTC. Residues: CASSQEGGAAYGYTF.

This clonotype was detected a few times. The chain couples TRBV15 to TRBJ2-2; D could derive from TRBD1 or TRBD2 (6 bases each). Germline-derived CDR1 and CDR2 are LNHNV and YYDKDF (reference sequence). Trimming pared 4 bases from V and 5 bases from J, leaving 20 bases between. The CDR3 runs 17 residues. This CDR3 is CATSIRGGSRGTGELFF. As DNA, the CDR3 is TGTGCCACCAGCATTCGAGGGGGGTCCCGAGGGACCGGGGAGCTGTTTTTT.

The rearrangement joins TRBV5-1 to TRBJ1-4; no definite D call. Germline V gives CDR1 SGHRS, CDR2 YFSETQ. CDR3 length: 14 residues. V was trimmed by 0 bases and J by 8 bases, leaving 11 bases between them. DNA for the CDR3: TGCGCCAGCAGCTTGGTGGCCGCCAGCGAAAAACTGTTTTTT. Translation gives CASSLVAASEKLFF.

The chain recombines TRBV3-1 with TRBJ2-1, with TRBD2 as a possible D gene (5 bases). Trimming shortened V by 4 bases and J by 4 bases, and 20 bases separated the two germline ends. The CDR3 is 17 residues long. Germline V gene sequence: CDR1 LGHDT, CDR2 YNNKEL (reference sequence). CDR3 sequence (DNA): TGTGCCAGCAGCCGTTCAAGCCCCCGGGATGTTTACAATGAGCAGTTCTTC. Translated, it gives CASSRSSPRDVYNEQFF.

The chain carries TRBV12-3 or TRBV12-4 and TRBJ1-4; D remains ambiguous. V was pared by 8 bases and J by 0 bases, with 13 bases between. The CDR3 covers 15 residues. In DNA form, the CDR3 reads TGTGCCAGCGCCCCTTGGGTTGCAACTAATGAAAAACTGTTTTTT. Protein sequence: CASAPWVATNEKLFF.

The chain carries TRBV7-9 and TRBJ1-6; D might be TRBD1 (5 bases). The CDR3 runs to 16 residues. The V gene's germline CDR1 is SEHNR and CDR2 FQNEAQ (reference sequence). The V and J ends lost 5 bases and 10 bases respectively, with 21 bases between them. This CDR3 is CASSDRTTGTYSPLHF. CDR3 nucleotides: TGTGCCAGCAGCGACAGAACTACCGGAACTTACTCACCCCTCCACTTT.

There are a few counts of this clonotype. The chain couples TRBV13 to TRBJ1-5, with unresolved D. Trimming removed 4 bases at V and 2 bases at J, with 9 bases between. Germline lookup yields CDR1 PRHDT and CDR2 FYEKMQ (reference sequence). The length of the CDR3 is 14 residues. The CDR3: CASSSRVRNQPQHF. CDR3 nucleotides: TGTGCCAGCAGCTCTAGAGTACGCAATCAGCCCCAGCATTTT.

CDR3 DNA sequence: TGCGCCAGCAGCTTGGGTGGGACCGACAGCTCCTACGAGCAGTACTTC. Translated, it gives CASSLGGTDSSYEQYF. The V gene is TRBV5-1, the J gene TRBJ2-7, with D perhaps TRBD1 or TRBD2 (5 bases each). The CDR3 length is 16 residues. The germline V gene encodes CDR1 SGHRS and CDR2 YFSETQ. V lost 0 bases and J 0 bases, leaving 13 bases between the germline ends.